One and the same sample provided the 31 T cell receptor beta chains below, sequenced in a study of long-term antiretroviral therapy in people with HIV. At the survey level, the v3.0 immunoSEQ assay was run. Method: immunoSEQ multiplex PCR; TCRdb's copy keeps in-frame clones and lacks some. The table includes around 25,000 clones, 88% detected once. The sequenced sample was unsorted PBMCs, obtained approximately 4.5 years after starting antiretroviral therapy. The source of these receptors is a man aged 25 to 45 with HIV.

J is TRBJ2-4 and V is TRBV6-6, with 9 nucleotides matching TRBD1. The V segment lost 6 bases and the J segment 8 bases; nucleotides outside the gene matches: 14. This CDR3 has 16 residues. Germline V lookup: CDR1 MNHNY, CDR2 SVGAGI (reference sequence). This CDR3 is CASRGSTPGQGYIQYF. DNA of the CDR3: TGTGCCAGCAGAGGTTCTACGCCGGGACAGGGTTACATTCAGTACTTC.

This clone was seen only a few times. The chain recombines TRBV7-9 with TRBJ1-1, with 7 bases matching TRBD1. V dropped 5 bases and J dropped 11; count of bases not matched to a gene: 11. Germline lookup yields CDR1 SEHNR and CDR2 FQNEAQ (reference sequence). This CDR3 spans 13 amino acids. The CDR3 region has the DNA TGTGCCAGCAGCGACGGGGTCGGCAGGGGGGCTTTCTTT. Protein product: CASSDGVGRGAFF.

This clone was seen only a few times. CDR3 sequence reads: CASSFGGEQYF. CDR3 DNA sequence: TGTGCCAGCAGTTTTGGGGGCGAGCAGTACTTC. V is TRBV6-5 and J is TRBJ2-7; possibly TRBD1 or TRBD2 for D (5 bases each). Trimming left V 4 bases short and J 6 bases short, with 7 bases between. The CDR3 runs to 11 residues. CDR1 and CDR2 from the germline V gene are MNHEY and SVGAGI.

The chain couples TRBV11-3 to TRBJ2-3; TRBD2 matches 7 bases. Germline V gene sequence: CDR1 SGHNT, CDR2 YENEEA. V trimming: 5 bases; J trimming: 1 base; junction bases outside the gene matches: 3. The CDR3 covers 14 residues. CDR3 in amino acids: CASSGSGGTDTQYF. In DNA form, the CDR3 reads TGTGCCAGCAGCGGGAGCGGGGGCACAGATACGCAGTATTTT.

This chain joins TRBV5-1 and TRBJ1-3, with D unresolved. Trimming removed 8 bases at V and 0 bases at J, with 12 bases between. CDR3 size: 14 residues. CDR1 is SGHRS, CDR2 YFSETQ, per germline. CDR3 in DNA: TGCGCCAGTAGTGACCGAAGCTCTGGAAACACCATATATTTT. This codes for CASSDRSSGNTIYF.

The genes are TRBV29-1 and TRBJ2-2; D is uncertain. The CDR3 contains 14 residues. Trimming shortened V by 4 bases and J by 4 bases, and 13 bases separated the two germline ends. Per germline, CDR1 SQVTM and CDR2 ANQGSEA. This CDR3 is CSVAGSAPTGELFF. DNA for the CDR3: TGCAGCGTTGCTGGGTCGGCCCCCACCGGGGAGCTGTTTTTT.

The V and J genes are TRBV6-6 and TRBJ1-5; D is perhaps TRBD1 (5 bases). V was pared by 2 bases and J by 5 bases, with 16 bases between. Germline CDR1 reads MNHNY; CDR2 reads SVGAGI (reference sequence). The CDR3 length is 16 residues. The CDR3 loop is CASSYRLRGSDQPQHF. The CDR3 DNA follows: TGTGCCAGCAGTTACCGCCTTCGGGGCTCAGATCAGCCCCAGCATTTT.

The genes are TRBV6-6 and TRBJ2-1; tentatively, D is TRBD1 (6 bases). There are 14 residues in the CDR3. Germline CDR1 is MNHNY and CDR2 is SVGAGI (reference sequence). Trimming took off 0 bases at V and 5 bases at J, with 8 bases between the two ends. The CDR3 loop reads CASSYSAGDNEQFF. The CDR3 region has the DNA TGTGCCAGCAGTTACTCCGCAGGGGACAATGAGCAGTTCTTC.

The J gene is TRBJ1-5, the V gene TRBV30; maybe TRBD1 (5 bases). The CDR3 runs to 13 residues. Per germline, CDR1 GTSNPN and CDR2 SVGIG (reference sequence). Trimming shortened V by 3 bases and J by 7 bases, and 13 bases separated the two germline ends. The CDR3 loop reads CAWSLGEGQPQHF. In nucleotides, the CDR3 is TGTGCCTGGAGCTTAGGGGAGGGACAGCCCCAGCATTTT.

The chain carries TRBV4-3 and TRBJ1-1, with 9 positions matching TRBD1. CDR3 size: 16 residues. Germline CDR1 LGHNA, CDR2 YSLEER. Germline trimming cut 1 base from V and 4 bases from J; bases unmatched to any gene: 7. The CDR3 protein is CASSQAQTGGITEAFF. In DNA form, the CDR3 reads TGCGCCAGCAGCCAAGCCCAGACAGGGGGGATCACTGAAGCTTTCTTT.

This clone was recorded only once. The genes are TRBV5-1 and TRBJ2-1; 8 bases are shared with TRBD2. J was trimmed by 9 bases and V by 4 bases; bases with no gene match: 6. The CDR3 loop spans 13 amino acids. CDR1 and CDR2 (germline): SGHRS, YFSETQ. The CDR3 protein is CASSPGGAGEQFF. In nucleotides, the CDR3 is TGCGCCAGCAGCCCCGGGGGGGCGGGTGAGCAGTTCTTC.

The chain combines TRBV19 with TRBJ1-1; D ambiguous. This CDR3 has 11 residues. Germline V gene sequence: CDR1 LNHDA, CDR2 SQIVND (reference sequence). V shed 10 bases and J shed 0 bases, with 6 bases lying between them. The CDR3 sequence is CATQVNTEAFF. For the CDR3, the DNA is TGTGCCACCCAGGTGAACACTGAAGCTTTCTTT.

The rearrangement links TRBV5-1 to TRBJ2-7; a possible D gene is TRBD1 (6 bases). V gave up 4 bases and J gave up 2 bases, with 10 bases separating them. The CDR3 loop spans 13 amino acids. Looked up from germline, CDR1 is SGHRS and CDR2 is YFSETQ. The CDR3 DNA reads as TGCGCCAGCAGCGGCGGACAGACCTACGAGCAGTACTTC. Encoded protein: CASSGGQTYEQYF. Drawing the rest from reference TRBV5-1 and TRBJ2-7, the complete variable domain is KAGVTQTPRYLIKTRGQQVTLSCSPISGHRSVSWYQQTPGQGLQFLFEYFSETQRNKGNFPGRFSGRQFSNSRSEMNVSTLELGDSALYLCASSGGQTYEQYFGPGTRLTVT.

V is TRBV5-1 and J is TRBJ1-1; D uncertain. This CDR3 has 11 residues. Germline lookup yields CDR1 SGHRS and CDR2 YFSETQ. V gave up 7 bases and J gave up 8 bases, with 12 bases separating them. The CDR3 protein is CASGIGREAFF. The CDR3 DNA reads as TGCGCCAGCGGTATAGGGCGAGAAGCTTTCTTT. Based on the CDR3 plus reference TRBV5-1 and TRBJ1-1, the full variable domain is KAGVTQTPRYLIKTRGQQVTLSCSPISGHRSVSWYQQTPGQGLQFLFEYFSETQRNKGNFPGRFSGRQFSNSRSEMNVSTLELGDSALYLCASGIGREAFFGQGTRLTVV.

V is TRBV4-3 and J is TRBJ1-6; no firm D call. Per germline, CDR1 LGHNA and CDR2 YSLEER. The CDR3 contains 15 residues. V shed 0 bases and J shed 5 bases, with 8 bases lying between them. The CDR3 DNA sequence: TGCGCCAGCAGCCAAGATGGGTCCGATAATTCACCCCTCCACTTT. Encoded protein: CASSQDGSDNSPLHF.

The gene calls are TRBV19 and TRBJ2-1; TRBD1 might be the D (6 bases). Germline V lookup: CDR1 LNHDA, CDR2 SQIVND (reference sequence). The V end lost 8 bases, the J end lost 5 bases, and 25 bases lay between the germline ends. The CDR3 runs 17 residues. The CDR3 spells CASELGFGRGRDNEQFF. The CDR3 nucleotides read TGTGCCAGTGAGTTGGGTTTCGGCAGGGGCAGGGACAATGAGCAGTTCTTC.

The chain carries TRBV6-5 and TRBJ2-6, with D uncertain. The CDR3 runs to 15 residues. Looked up from germline, CDR1 is MNHEY and CDR2 is SVGAGI. The V and J ends lost 2 bases and 2 bases respectively, with 7 bases between them. The CDR3 here is CASSYNEAGANVLTF. The CDR3 bases are TGTGCCAGCAGTTACAACGAGGCTGGGGCCAACGTCCTGACTTTC.

The chain uses TRBV19 and TRBJ2-6, with D perhaps matching TRBD1 (6 bases). This CDR3 has 18 amino acids. Germline V gene lookup returns CDR1 LNHDA and CDR2 SQIVND (reference sequence). Trimming took 11 bases from V and 0 from J, leaving 23 bases between them. The CDR3 loop reads CARMGARLLPSGANVLTF. The CDR3 DNA reads as TGTGCCCGAATGGGGGCCAGACTCCTTCCCTCTGGGGCCAACGTCCTGACTTTC.

The rearrangement joins TRBV2 to TRBJ1-5, with TRBD1 matching over 8 bases. This CDR3 contains 13 residues. The ends lost 7 bases at V and 6 bases at J; junction bases unmatched: 5. In germline, CDR1 is SNHLY, CDR2 FYNNEI. The CDR3 region has the DNA TGTGCCAGCATCATGGACAGGGCTCAGCCCCAGCATTTT. As protein: CASIMDRAQPQHF.

The chain uses TRBV30 and TRBJ1-2; maybe TRBD1 (6 bases). Germline CDR1 is GTSNPN and CDR2 is SVGIG (reference sequence). This CDR3 has 14 amino acids. Trimming shortened V by 0 bases and J by 4 bases, and 12 bases separated the two germline ends. CDR3 sequence (DNA): TGTGCCTGGAGTGTTCAGGGGAGGCGCTATGGCTACACCTTC. Amino acid sequence: CAWSVQGRRYGYTF. Full variable domain (remainder filled in from reference TRBV30 and TRBJ1-2): SQTIHQWPATLVQPVGSPLSLECTVEGTSNPNLYWYRQAAGRGLQLLFYSVGIGQISSEVPQNLSASRPQDRQFILSSKKLLLSDSGFYLCAWSVQGRRYGYTFGSGTRLTVV.

The V and J genes are TRBV5-6 and TRBJ2-3; 10 positions match TRBD2. Germline V lookup: CDR1 SGHDT, CDR2 YYEEEE. Germline trimming cut 2 bases from V and 2 bases from J; bases unmatched to any gene: 5. The length of the CDR3 is 16 residues. The DNA for the CDR3 is TGTGCCAGCAGCTTTATAGCGGGGGGAAACACAGATACGCAGTATTTT. Translation gives CASSFIAGGNTDTQYF.

V is TRBV11-2 and J is TRBJ2-7; D may be TRBD2 (5 bases). Trimming took off 1 base at V and 3 bases at J, with 13 bases between the two ends. This CDR3 has 15 amino acids. Germline V gene sequence: CDR1 SGHAT, CDR2 FQNNGV. The CDR3 nucleotides are TGTGCCAGCAGCTTAGGAATGGAGGCTCACTACGAGCAGTACTTC. Protein sequence: CASSLGMEAHYEQYF.

This clone was seen only once. The chain couples TRBV15 to TRBJ1-6, with a tentative D call TRBD1 (6 bases). This CDR3 has 14 amino acids. Germline values: CDR1 LNHNV, CDR2 YYDKDF (reference sequence). V lost 5 bases and J 9 bases, leaving 14 bases between the germline ends. CDR3: CATSSNRAGSPLHF. CDR3 sequence (DNA): TGTGCCACCAGCTCCAACAGGGCAGGTTCACCCCTCCACTTT.

J is TRBJ2-5 and V is TRBV29-1; no reliable D call. The CDR3 loop spans 12 amino acids. Trimming left V 5 bases short and J 5 bases short, with 12 bases between. Per germline, CDR1 SQVTM and CDR2 ANQGSEA. DNA for the CDR3: TGCAGCGTTATCCAGCTCCAGGAGACCCAGTACTTC. This gives the protein CSVIQLQETQYF.

The chain recombines TRBV6-9 with TRBJ1-5; tentatively, D is TRBD1 (5 bases). The CDR3 runs 14 residues. Trimming removed 6 bases at V and 5 bases at J, with 14 bases between. Germline values: CDR1 MNHGY, CDR2 SVAAGI. In DNA form, the CDR3 reads TGTGCCAGCAGAAACAGGACATTCGATCAGCCCCAGCATTTT. It encodes CASRNRTFDQPQHF.

The chain combines TRBV29-1 with TRBJ1-2; D is uncertain. The CDR3 has 14 amino acids. Trimming pared 6 bases from V and 6 bases from J, leaving 20 bases between. CDR1 is SQVTM and CDR2 is ANQGSEA in the germline V gene. The CDR3 here is CSVPEKGGPHGYTF. DNA of the CDR3: TGCAGCGTCCCCGAGAAGGGTGGGCCGCATGGCTACACCTTC.

J is TRBJ1-1 and V is TRBV28, with 10 nucleotides matching TRBD1. V trimming: 5 bases; J trimming: 0 bases; junction bases outside the gene matches: 9. Per germline, CDR1 MDHEN and CDR2 SYDVKM. The CDR3 is 17 amino acids. CDR3 protein: CASSLAGTGALNTEAFF. The CDR3 nucleotides read TGTGCCAGCAGTCTGGCCGGGACAGGGGCTTTGAACACTGAAGCTTTCTTT.

V and J are TRBV7-2 and TRBJ2-7; D not certain. V shed 3 bases and J shed 7 bases, with 10 bases lying between them. Germline V gene sequence: CDR1 SGHTA, CDR2 FQGNSA. This CDR3 is 12 amino acids long. CDR3 sequence reads: CASSFPGREQYF. CDR3 DNA: TGTGCCAGCAGCTTCCCCGGCCGGGAGCAGTACTTC.

This clone was counted a single time. This chain connects TRBV7-8 to TRBJ2-1, with 8 bases lining up with TRBD2. Germline V gene lookup returns CDR1 SGHVS and CDR2 FQNEAQ. The CDR3 is 12 amino acids. J lost 9 bases, V lost 5 bases, and 3 bases had no gene match. CDR3 coding DNA: TGTGCCAGCAGCCCCCTAGCGGGTGAGCAGTTCTTC. This sequence encodes CASSPLAGEQFF.

This clone was recorded a few times. The chain couples TRBV5-1 to TRBJ1-3; the match to TRBD1 covers 11 bases. Germline CDR1 SGHRS, CDR2 YFSETQ. V shed 4 bases, J shed 3 bases, and the junction held 6 bases outside the gene matches. The CDR3 extends over 16 amino acids. The CDR3 DNA reads as TGCGCCAGCAGCCCGGGGACAGGGGGATTTGGAAACACCATATATTTT. Encoded protein: CASSPGTGGFGNTIYF.

The chain joins TRBV7-2 to TRBJ1-1, with D uncertain. The CDR3 length is 14 residues. V lost 2 bases, J lost 4 bases, and 11 bases lay in between. CDR1 is SGHTA, CDR2 FQGNSA, per germline. This chain's CDR3 is CASSLWGGFTEAFF. The CDR3 DNA sequence: TGTGCCAGCAGCTTATGGGGTGGGTTCACTGAAGCTTTCTTT.